This T cell receptor (beta chain) derives from a study of blood T cells in healthy people across ages. At the level of the study: Capture via template switching afforded approximately one barcoded beta molecule per two T cells.

Germline V CDR1 and CDR2: SGHRS, YFSETQ. V was trimmed by 1 base and J by 0 bases, leaving 8 bases between them. The CDR3 extends over 15 amino acids. With a J-beta primer mix and a sample-barcoded 5' primer, a second PCR ran roughly 7 to 11 cycles. In TCRdb, the 5' RACE reads were re-called with MiXCR into one record per CDR3 protein. The sample lists roughly 900,000 distinct CDR3 sequences, around 30% occurring once. In its sample, this clonotype was seen a few times. The clonotype originates from a woman aged 80 or older in good health. The sequencing input was blood. The rearrangement joins TRBV5-1 to TRBJ2-1; D perhaps matches TRBD2 (5 bases). The CDR3 sequence: CASSLTGNSYNEQFF. CDR3 DNA sequence: TGCGCCAGCAGCTTGACCGGGAACTCCTACAATGAGCAGTTCTTC.